The TCR beta chain described here comes from a study of regulatory T cells. Note on this clone: Its antigen is unidentified.

CD4+ T cells were divided by sorting: CD25-high CD127-low Tregs, CD25-low CD127-high conventional cells. The primer mix had 52 TRBV and 13 TRBJ primers. The method was immunoSEQ multiplex PCR; TCRdb's version includes in-frame clones alone and lacks a portion of them. The top ten clones hold roughly 1.6% of a sample with around 32,000 clones, just under 95% of them seen once. The ends were cut back, 1 base at V and 1 base at J, with 7 bases in the middle. CDR1 and CDR2 (germline): MNHEY, SMNVEV (reference sequence). This CDR3 region has 14 residues. Broader study findings: Hydrophobic residues at CDR3 positions 6 and 7 were enriched in conventional CD4+ T cells of CD3G-deficient patients.

The J gene is TRBJ2-5, the V gene TRBV27; D is undetermined. Sample: conventional CD4+ T cells sorted from blood. The receptor was isolated from a person aged 18 to 35 with CD3G deficiency. The CDR3, as DNA: TGTGCCAGCAGTTTATTGGGTCTCCAAGAGACCCAGTACTTC. It codes for CASSLLGLQETQYF.